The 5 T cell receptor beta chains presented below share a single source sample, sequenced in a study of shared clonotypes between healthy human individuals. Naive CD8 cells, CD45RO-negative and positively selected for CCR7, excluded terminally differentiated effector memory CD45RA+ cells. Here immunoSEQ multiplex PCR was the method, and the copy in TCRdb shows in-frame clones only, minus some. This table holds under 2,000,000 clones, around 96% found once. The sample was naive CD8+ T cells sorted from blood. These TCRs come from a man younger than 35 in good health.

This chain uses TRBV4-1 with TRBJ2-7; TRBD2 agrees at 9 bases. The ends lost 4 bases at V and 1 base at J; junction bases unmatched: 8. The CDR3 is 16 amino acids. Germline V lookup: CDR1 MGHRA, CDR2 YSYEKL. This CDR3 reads CASSLTLAGPSYEQYF. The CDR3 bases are TGCGCCAGCAGCCTAACCCTAGCGGGACCGTCCTACGAGCAGTACTTC.

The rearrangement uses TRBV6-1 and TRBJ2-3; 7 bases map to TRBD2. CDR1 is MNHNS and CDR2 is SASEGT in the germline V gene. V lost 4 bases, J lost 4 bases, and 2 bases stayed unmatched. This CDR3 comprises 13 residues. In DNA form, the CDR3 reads TGTGCCAGCAGTGCCGGACTAGCAGATACGCAGTATTTT. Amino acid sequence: CASSAGLADTQYF.

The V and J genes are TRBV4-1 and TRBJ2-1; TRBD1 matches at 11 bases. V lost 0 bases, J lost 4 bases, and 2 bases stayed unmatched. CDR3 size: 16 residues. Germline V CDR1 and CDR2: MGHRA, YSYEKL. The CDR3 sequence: CASSQDGDRGYNEQFF. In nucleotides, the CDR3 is TGCGCCAGCAGCCAAGATGGGGACAGGGGGTACAATGAGCAGTTCTTC.

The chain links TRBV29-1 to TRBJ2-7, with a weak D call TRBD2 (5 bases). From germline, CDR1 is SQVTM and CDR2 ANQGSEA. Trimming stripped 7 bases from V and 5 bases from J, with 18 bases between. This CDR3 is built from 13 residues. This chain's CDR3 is CSALGGVGNEQYF. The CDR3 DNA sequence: TGCAGCGCCCTCGGTGGGGTCGGGAACGAGCAGTACTTC.

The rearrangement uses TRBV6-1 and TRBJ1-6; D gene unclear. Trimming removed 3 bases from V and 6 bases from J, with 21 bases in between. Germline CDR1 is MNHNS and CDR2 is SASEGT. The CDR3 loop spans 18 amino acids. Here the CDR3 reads CASSDVEDLGFGNSPLHF. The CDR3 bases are TGTGCCAGCAGTGACGTAGAAGACTTAGGATTCGGTAATTCACCCCTCCACTTT.